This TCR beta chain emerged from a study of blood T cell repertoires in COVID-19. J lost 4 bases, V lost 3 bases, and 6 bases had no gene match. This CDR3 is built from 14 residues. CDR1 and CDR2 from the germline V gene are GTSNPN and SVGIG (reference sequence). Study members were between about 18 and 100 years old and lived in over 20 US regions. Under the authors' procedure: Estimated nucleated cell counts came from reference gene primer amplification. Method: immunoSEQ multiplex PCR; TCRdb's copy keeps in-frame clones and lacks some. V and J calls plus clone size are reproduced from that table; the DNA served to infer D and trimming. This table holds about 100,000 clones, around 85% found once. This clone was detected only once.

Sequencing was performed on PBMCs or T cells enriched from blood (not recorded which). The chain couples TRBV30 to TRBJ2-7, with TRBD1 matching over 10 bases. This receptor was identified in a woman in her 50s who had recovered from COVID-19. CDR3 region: CAWSPGQGQYEQYF. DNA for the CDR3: TGTGCCTGGAGCCCGGGACAGGGGCAGTACGAGCAGTACTTC. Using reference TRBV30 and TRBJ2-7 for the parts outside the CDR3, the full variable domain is SQTIHQWPATLVQPVGSPLSLECTVEGTSNPNLYWYRQAAGRGLQLLFYSVGIGQISSEVPQNLSASRPQDRQFILSSKKLLLSDSGFYLCAWSPGQGQYEQYFGPGTRLTVT.